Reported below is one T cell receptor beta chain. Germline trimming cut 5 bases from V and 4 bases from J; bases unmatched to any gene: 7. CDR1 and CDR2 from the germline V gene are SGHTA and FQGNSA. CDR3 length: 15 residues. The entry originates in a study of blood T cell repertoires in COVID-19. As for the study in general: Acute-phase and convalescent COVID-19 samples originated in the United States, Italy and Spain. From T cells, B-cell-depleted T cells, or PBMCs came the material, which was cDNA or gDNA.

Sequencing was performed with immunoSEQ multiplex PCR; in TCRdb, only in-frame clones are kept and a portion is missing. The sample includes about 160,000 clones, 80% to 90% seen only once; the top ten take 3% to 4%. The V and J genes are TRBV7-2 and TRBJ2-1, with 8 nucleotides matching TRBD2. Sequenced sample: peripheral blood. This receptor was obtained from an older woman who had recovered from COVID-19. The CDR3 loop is CASSTDGGVYNEQFF. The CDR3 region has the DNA TGTGCCAGCAGCACAGACGGGGGGGTTTACAATGAGCAGTTCTTC. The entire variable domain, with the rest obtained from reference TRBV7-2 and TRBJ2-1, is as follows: GAGVSQSPSNKVTEKGKDVELRCDPISGHTALYWYRQSLGQGLEFLIYFQGNSAPDKSGLPSDRFSAERTGGSVSTLTIQRTQQEDSAVYLCASSTDGGVYNEQFFGPGTRLTVL.